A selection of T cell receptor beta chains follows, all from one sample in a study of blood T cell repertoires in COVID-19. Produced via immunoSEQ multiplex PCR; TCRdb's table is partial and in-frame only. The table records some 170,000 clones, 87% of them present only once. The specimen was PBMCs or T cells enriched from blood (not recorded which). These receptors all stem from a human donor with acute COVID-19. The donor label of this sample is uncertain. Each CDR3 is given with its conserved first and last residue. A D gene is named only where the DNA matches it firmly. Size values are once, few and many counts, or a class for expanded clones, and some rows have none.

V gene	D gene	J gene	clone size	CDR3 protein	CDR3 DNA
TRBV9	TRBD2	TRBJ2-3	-	CASSVASGAVRQYF	TGTGCCAGCAGCGTAGCTAGCGGGGCAGTGAGGCAGTATTTT
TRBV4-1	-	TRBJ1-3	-	CASSQDPGDKTIYF	TGCGCCAGCAGCCAAGATCCCGGGGACAAGACGATATATTTT
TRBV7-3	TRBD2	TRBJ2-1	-	CASSEGAGEHNEQFF	TGTGCCAGCAGCGAAGGGGCGGGGGAGCACAATGAGCAGTTCTTC
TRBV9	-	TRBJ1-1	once	CASSAEGFGTEAFF	TGTGCCAGCAGCGCTGAGGGCTTCGGCACTGAAGCTTTCTTT
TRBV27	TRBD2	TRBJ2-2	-	CASSSIGLVDTGELFF	TGTGCCAGCAGCTCTATCGGACTAGTGGATACCGGGGAGCTGTTTTTT
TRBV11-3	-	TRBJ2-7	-	CASSSLGGTAYEQYF	TGTGCCAGCAGCAGCTTAGGGGGGACAGCCTACGAGCAGTACTTC
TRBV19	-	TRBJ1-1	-	CASSMAAGGGAEAFF	TGTGCCAGTAGTATGGCCGCGGGTGGGGGGGCTGAAGCTTTCTTT
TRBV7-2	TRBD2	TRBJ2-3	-	CASSLEGGGHTDTQYF	TGTGCCAGCAGCTTAGAAGGCGGGGGGCACACAGATACGCAGTATTTT
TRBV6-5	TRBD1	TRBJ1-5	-	CASRKGQNSNQPQHF	TGTGCCAGCAGAAAGGGACAGAATAGCAATCAGCCCCAGCATTTT
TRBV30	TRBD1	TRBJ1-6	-	CAFGQARDSPLHF	TGTGCCTTCGGACAGGCGAGGGATTCACCCCTCCACTTT
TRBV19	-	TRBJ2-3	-	CASSVQGAGASTDTQYF	TGTGCCAGTAGCGTGCAGGGGGCGGGGGCTAGCACAGATACGCAGTATTTT
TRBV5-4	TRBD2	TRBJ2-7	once	CASGVSGGYEQYF	TGTGCCAGCGGGGTAAGCGGGGGGTACGAGCAGTACTTC
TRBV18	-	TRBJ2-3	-	CASSPGVGDTQYF	TGTGCCAGCTCACCGGGAGTGGGCGATACGCAGTATTTT
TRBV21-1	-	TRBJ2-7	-	CASSKVGSGGHSTYEQYF	TGTGCCAGCAGCAAAGTCGGTAGCGGGGGACACTCTACCTACGAGCAGTACTTC
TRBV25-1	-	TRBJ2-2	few	CASSELGQDSPGELFF	TGTGCCAGCAGTGAATTAGGACAAGATAGTCCCGGGGAGCTGTTTTTT
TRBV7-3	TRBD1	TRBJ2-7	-	CASSLTGRGQEQYF	TGTGCCAGCAGCTTAACTGGCAGGGGGCAAGAGCAGTACTTC
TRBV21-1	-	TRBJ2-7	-	CASSKGGRILYEQYF	TGTGCCAGCAGCAAAGGCGGCAGAATTCTCTACGAGCAGTACTTC
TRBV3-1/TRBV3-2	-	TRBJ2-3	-	CASRLLARKDTQYF	TGTGCCAGCAGGCTACTAGCTAGGAAAGATACGCAGTATTTT
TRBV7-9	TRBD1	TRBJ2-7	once	CASSLRTGSSYEQYF	TGTGCCAGCAGCTTACGGACAGGGAGCTCCTACGAGCAGTACTTC
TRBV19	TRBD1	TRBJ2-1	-	CASSNPSGTGKSGEQFF	TGTGCCAGTAGTAACCCCTCCGGGACAGGGAAGAGTGGCGAGCAGTTCTTC
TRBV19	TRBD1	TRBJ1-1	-	CASIPGTGANTEAFF	TGTGCCAGTATCCCCGGGACAGGAGCGAACACTGAAGCTTTCTTT
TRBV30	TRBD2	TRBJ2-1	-	CAGSGGAGEQFF	TGTGCCGGAAGCGGGGGGGCCGGTGAGCAGTTCTTC
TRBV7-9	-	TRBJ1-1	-	CASSFLRGGLRTEAFF	TGTGCCAGCAGCTTTTTGAGAGGGGGATTGAGGACTGAAGCTTTCTTT
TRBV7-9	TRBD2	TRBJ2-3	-	CASSFRTSGGADTQYF	TGTGCCAGCAGCTTTCGGACTAGCGGGGGGGCCGATACGCAGTATTTT
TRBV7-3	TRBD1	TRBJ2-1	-	CASSLGQGARDEQFF	TGTGCCAGCAGCTTAGGTCAGGGGGCTCGGGATGAGCAGTTCTTC
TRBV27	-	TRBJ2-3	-	CASSLRSRDTQYF	TGTGCCAGCAGTTTACGGTCGAGGGATACGCAGTATTTT
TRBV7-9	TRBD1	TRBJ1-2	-	CASSAGQGPNYGYTF	TGTGCCAGCAGCGCCGGACAGGGTCCCAACTATGGCTACACCTTC
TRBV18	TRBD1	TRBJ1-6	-	CASSRAGTVYNSPLHF	TGTGCCAGCTCACGGGCGGGGACAGTTTATAATTCACCCCTCCACTTT
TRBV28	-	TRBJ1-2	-	CASSLSQRFYGYTF	TGTGCCAGCAGTTTATCCCAACGGTTCTATGGCTACACCTTC
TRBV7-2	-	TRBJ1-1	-	CASSLAWAGVRTEAFF	TGTGCCAGCAGCTTAGCGTGGGCAGGGGTGCGGACTGAAGCTTTCTTT
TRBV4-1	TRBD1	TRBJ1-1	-	CASSQGRGRGRRTEAFF	TGCGCCAGCAGCCAAGGGCGGGGTAGGGGGCGACGGACTGAAGCTTTCTTT
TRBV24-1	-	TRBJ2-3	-	CATSDGVGGTDTQYF	TGTGCCACCAGTGACGGGGTTGGGGGCACAGATACGCAGTATTTT
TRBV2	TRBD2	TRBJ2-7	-	CASSDGTSGAYEQYF	TGTGCCAGCAGTGACGGGACTAGCGGCGCCTACGAGCAGTACTTC
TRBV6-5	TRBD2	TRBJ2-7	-	CASSRGGESYEQYF	TGTGCCAGCAGCCGGGGGGGAGAGTCGTACGAGCAGTACTTC
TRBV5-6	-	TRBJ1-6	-	CASSPTGEWDNSPLHF	TGTGCCAGCAGCCCGACGGGGGAATGGGATAATTCACCCCTCCACTTT
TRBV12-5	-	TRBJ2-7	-	CASGLVLGRSWDEQYF	TGTGCTAGTGGTTTGGTACTCGGCAGGTCTTGGGACGAGCAGTACTTC
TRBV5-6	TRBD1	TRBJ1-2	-	CASSASDRGLGYTF	TGTGCCAGCAGCGCTTCTGACAGGGGGCTTGGCTACACCTTC